The 20 T cell receptor beta chains in this list originate from one sample, sequenced in a study of T-cell reconstitution after alpha-beta-depleted transplantation in children. The TCRbeta library incorporated unique molecular identifiers. Each CDR3 protein gets one entry after TCRdb re-called the PCR reads with MiXCR. The sample has some 200,000 distinct CDR3 sequences; 14% to 15% are singletons. Sequenced here: PBMCs from the stem cell graft donor, sampled from the stem cell graft. The receptors originated from a human donor who donated a stem cell graft to a child with acute lymphoblastic leukemia.

The sample holds many counts of this clonotype. This chain links TRBV12-3 or TRBV12-4 with TRBJ1-5; TRBD1 agrees at 10 bases. The CDR3 contains 15 residues. The trim removed 7 bases at V and 3 bases at J, leaving 6 bases unmatched. CDR3 DNA: TGTGCCAGCACCGGGACAGGGGATTACAATCAGCCCCAGCATTTT. Protein: CASTGTGDYNQPQHF.

In its sample, this clonotype was seen many times. The chain is built from TRBV20-1 and TRBJ1-1; D possibly corresponds to TRBD1 (5 bases). Trimming removed 2 bases from V and 4 bases from J, with 14 bases in between. CDR3 length equals 14 residues. Germline CDR1 is DFQATT and CDR2 is SNEGSKA (reference sequence). In DNA form, the CDR3 reads TGCAGTGCTAGACCGGGGGGGGAGTTCACTGAAGCTTTCTTT. It translates to CSARPGGEFTEAFF.

This clonotype was counted only a few times. The V gene is TRBV20-1, the J gene TRBJ1-2; 11 bases map to TRBD1. CDR1 DFQATT and CDR2 SNEGSKA come from the germline V gene (reference sequence). CDR3 length: 15 residues. J lost 3 bases, V lost 5 bases, and 8 bases had no gene match. The CDR3 DNA sequence: TGCAGTGCTGTATACTCGGGACAGGGGGACTATGGCTACACCTTC. Amino acids: CSAVYSGQGDYGYTF.

This clonotype was observed at least ten times. The CDR3 is CSVEARRVQYF. For the CDR3, the DNA is TGCAGCGTTGAAGCCCGACGGGTACAGTACTTC. The rearrangement links TRBV29-1 to TRBJ2-7; D call uncertain. Trimming removed 1 base from V and 10 bases from J, with 11 bases in between. The CDR3 has 11 residues. Germline V CDR1 and CDR2: SQVTM, ANQGSEA.

This clonotype occurred many times. The V gene is TRBV20-1, the J gene TRBJ1-1; D is undetermined. Germline values: CDR1 DFQATT, CDR2 SNEGSKA (reference sequence). V lost 6 bases to trimming and J lost 3 bases, with 14 bases between them. This CDR3 contains 13 residues. CDR3 amino acids: CSARFSFYTEAFF. DNA of the CDR3: TGCAGTGCCAGATTCTCCTTCTACACTGAAGCTTTCTTT.

The V and J genes are TRBV28 and TRBJ1-1; D unresolved. CDR3 length: 14 amino acids. The germline V gene has CDR1 MDHEN and CDR2 SYDVKM. V was cut by 2 bases and J by 1 base, with 8 bases left in between. Here the CDR3 reads CASSLILSNTEAFF. CDR3 bases: TGTGCCAGCAGTTTAATCCTTTCGAACACTGAAGCTTTCTTT.

This clonotype was observed at least ten times. The chain joins TRBV4-1 to TRBJ2-1; possibly TRBD2 for D (5 bases). The CDR3 has 15 amino acids. Trimming shortened V by 6 bases and J by 0 bases, and 12 bases separated the two germline ends. CDR1 and CDR2 (germline): MGHRA, YSYEKL. The CDR3 protein is CASRRGSSSYNEQFF. In DNA form, the CDR3 reads TGCGCCAGCAGGCGTGGGAGTAGCTCCTACAATGAGCAGTTCTTC.

There are many counts of this clonotype. The rearrangement joins TRBV5-1 to TRBJ2-7; 10 bases fit TRBD2. This CDR3 has 15 residues. The germline V gene has CDR1 SGHRS and CDR2 YFSETQ. V gave up 4 bases and J gave up 6 bases; unmatched junction bases: 10. DNA for the CDR3: TGCGCCAGCAGCGGCGCGGCTAGCGGGAGCCTCGAGCAGTACTTC. As protein: CASSGAASGSLEQYF.

This clonotype was seen repeatedly, ten times or more. The rearrangement uses TRBV12-3 or TRBV12-4 and TRBJ2-7, with a possible D match to TRBD1 (6 bases). The CDR3 length is 14 residues. The V gene lost 3 bases and the J gene lost 1 base, with 10 bases spanning the gap. CDR3 sequence reads: CASSFGTTSYEQYF. The DNA for the CDR3 is TGTGCCAGCAGTTTCGGGACAACGTCCTACGAGCAGTACTTC.

The V gene is TRBV5-1, the J gene TRBJ2-3, with 7 bases matching TRBD1. From germline, CDR1 is SGHRS and CDR2 YFSETQ. This CDR3 spans 16 amino acids. Unmatched junction bases numbered 6, after V lost 0 bases and J lost 2 bases. In DNA, the CDR3 is TGCGCCAGCAGCTTGGGTAGACAGGGAATCACAGATACGCAGTATTTT. Amino acid sequence: CASSLGRQGITDTQYF.

This clonotype was seen ten or more times. The rearrangement links TRBV20-1 to TRBJ2-5; 7 bases fit TRBD1. The length of the CDR3 is 16 residues. The germline gives CDR1 DFQATT, CDR2 SNEGSKA (reference sequence). After removal of 0 bases from V and 4 bases from J, the junction contained 11 bases not matched to a gene. CDR3 amino acids: CSARDLFDRVGETQYF. The CDR3 coding sequence is TGCAGTGCTAGAGATCTATTCGACAGGGTAGGAGAGACCCAGTACTTC.

This clonotype has ten or more counts. The genes are TRBV10-3 and TRBJ2-1; a possible D gene is TRBD1 (5 bases). Germline loops: CDR1 ENHRY, CDR2 SYGVKD. Trimming cost V 0 bases and J 6 bases, with 15 bases left between them. The CDR3 extends over 16 amino acids. CDR3 amino acids: CAISESVGASPNEQFF. CDR3 nucleotide sequence: TGTGCCATCAGTGAGTCGGTAGGGGCCAGCCCCAATGAGCAGTTCTTC.

This clonotype showed up many times. The chain joins TRBV11-1 to TRBJ2-1; D is uncertain. There are 14 residues in the CDR3. V was trimmed by 5 bases and J by 6 bases, leaving 14 bases between them. Per germline, CDR1 SGHAT and CDR2 FQDESV (reference sequence). CDR3 sequence: CASSLHLVGNEQFF. The CDR3 coding sequence is TGTGCCAGCAGCCTCCACCTGGTTGGCAATGAGCAGTTCTTC.

The rearrangement links TRBV7-6 to TRBJ2-7; possible D gene TRBD2, 6 bases. The germline CDR1 and CDR2 sequences are SGHVS and FNYEAQ. This CDR3 spans 15 amino acids. The V end lost 1 base, the J end lost 5 bases, and 15 bases lay between the germline ends. In nucleotides, the CDR3 is TGTGCCAGCAGCTTAGAACCGGGAGTGGTGGACGAGCAGTACTTC. It specifies CASSLEPGVVDEQYF. Full variable domain (missing parts from reference TRBV7-6 and TRBJ2-7): GAGVSQSPRYKVTKRGQDVALRCDPISGHVSLYWYRQALGQGPEFLTYFNYEAQQDKSGLPNDRFSAERPEGSISTLTIQRTEQRDSAMYRCASSLEPGVVDEQYFGPGTRLTVT.

This clonotype has a count of ten or more. This rearrangement joins TRBV7-2 to TRBJ1-5, with D uncertain. V gave up 0 bases and J gave up 9 bases, with 6 bases separating them. Per the germline V gene, CDR1 is SGHTA and CDR2 is FQGNSA. The CDR3 totals 12 residues. CDR3 protein: CASSLALGPQHF. The CDR3 DNA follows: TGTGCCAGCAGCTTAGCGCTGGGGCCCCAGCATTTT.

This clonotype showed up just a few times. This chain joins TRBV12-3 or TRBV12-4 and TRBJ2-7; maybe TRBD2 (6 bases). Trimming cost V 3 bases and J 4 bases, with 13 bases left between them. The CDR3 contains 14 residues. The CDR3: CASSFTGGIYEQYF. The CDR3 DNA reads TGTGCCAGCAGTTTCACTGGGGGGATTTACGAGCAGTACTTC.

The chain couples TRBV27 to TRBJ2-7; D is ambiguous. Germline V gene lookup returns CDR1 MNHEY and CDR2 SMNVEV (reference sequence). This CDR3 contains 13 residues. V was trimmed by 4 bases and J by 1 base, leaving 8 bases between them. As DNA, the CDR3 is TGTGCCAGCAGTTCTGACGGATCCTACGAGCAGTACTTC. Translated: CASSSDGSYEQYF.

The table lists this clonotype with many counts. The chain links TRBV7-2 to TRBJ2-3; D is perhaps TRBD2 (5 bases). The CDR3 consists of 16 residues. CDR1 SGHTA and CDR2 FQGNSA come from the germline V gene. The V gene lost 5 bases and the J gene lost 4 bases, with 19 bases spanning the gap. CDR3 loop: CASSRSLAGSSDTQYF. For the CDR3, the DNA is TGTGCCAGCAGCCGCTCCCTCGCGGGTTCTTCAGATACGCAGTATTTT.

In its sample, this clonotype was seen many times. The genes are TRBV11-2 and TRBJ2-7; D remains ambiguous. Trimming removed 3 bases from V and 0 bases from J, with 9 bases in between. Germline values: CDR1 SGHAT, CDR2 FQNNGV. This CDR3 has 14 amino acids. In nucleotides, the CDR3 is TGTGCCAGCAGCTTCGGACGTAACTCCTACGAGCAGTACTTC. As protein: CASSFGRNSYEQYF.

Many counts were recorded for this clonotype. This chain connects TRBV5-1 to TRBJ2-7; D gene ambiguous. The CDR3 totals 15 residues. CDR1 and CDR2 (germline): SGHRS, YFSETQ. V dropped 4 bases and J dropped 3 bases, with 17 bases sitting between them. The CDR3 DNA reads as TGCGCCAGCAGCCCCGATGGACCCGTACGCTACGAGCAGTACTTC. This encodes CASSPDGPVRYEQYF.